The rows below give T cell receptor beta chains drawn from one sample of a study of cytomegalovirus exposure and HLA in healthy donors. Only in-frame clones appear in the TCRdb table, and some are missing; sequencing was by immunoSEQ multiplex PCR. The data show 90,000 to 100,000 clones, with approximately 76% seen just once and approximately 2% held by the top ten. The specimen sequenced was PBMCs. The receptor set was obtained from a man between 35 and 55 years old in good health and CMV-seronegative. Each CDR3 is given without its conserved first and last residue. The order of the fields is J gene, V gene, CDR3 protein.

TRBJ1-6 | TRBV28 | ASSPIFDSSYNSPLH
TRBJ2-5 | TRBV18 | ASSPPSLGLAGFSGETQY
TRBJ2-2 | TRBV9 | ASSAGTANTGELF
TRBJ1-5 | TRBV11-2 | ASSLDRNQPQH
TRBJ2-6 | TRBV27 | ASSLLGRPSGANVLT
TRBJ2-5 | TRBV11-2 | ASSLSQEDQY
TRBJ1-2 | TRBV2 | ASRGPWTGNGYT
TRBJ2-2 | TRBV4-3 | ASSPTGVTGELF
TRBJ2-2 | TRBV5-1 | ASGTNTGELF
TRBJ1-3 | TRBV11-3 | ASSFGSSGNTIY
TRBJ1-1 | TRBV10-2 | ASKDGGQGGTEAF
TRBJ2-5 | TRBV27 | ASSWGGRETQY
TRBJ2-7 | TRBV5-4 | ASSLYRQGSYEQY
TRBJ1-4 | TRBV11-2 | ASSLGSTASATNEKLF
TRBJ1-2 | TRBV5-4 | ASSGLQIPYGYT
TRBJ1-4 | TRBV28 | ASSPLLRATNEKLF
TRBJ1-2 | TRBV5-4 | ASTSGQHYGYT
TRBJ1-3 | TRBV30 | AWSVHEGRFGNTIY
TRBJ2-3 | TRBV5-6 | ASSLFGRPGDTQY
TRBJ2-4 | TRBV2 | ASSLLGAGEVGIQY
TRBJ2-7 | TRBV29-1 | SGIDRTYEQY
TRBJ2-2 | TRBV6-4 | ASSRQDTGELF
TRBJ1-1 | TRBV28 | ASSFRGHYEAF
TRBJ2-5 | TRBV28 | ASSLRSGGQETQY
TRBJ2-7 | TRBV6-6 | ASRLAGGPGEQY
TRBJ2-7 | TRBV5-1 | ASSLGTSGHYEQY
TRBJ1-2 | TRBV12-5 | ASGSSPGDGYT
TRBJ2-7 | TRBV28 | ASSLFGGSSSYEQY
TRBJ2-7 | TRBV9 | ASSARDRDYEQY
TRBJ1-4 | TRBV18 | ASSNKGQGATGNEKLF
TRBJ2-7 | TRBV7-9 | ASSLGSPEQY
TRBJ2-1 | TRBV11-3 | ASGPIAALSSYNEQF
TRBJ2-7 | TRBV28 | ASSSTGGIDEQY
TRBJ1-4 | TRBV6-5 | ASGAGGSLF
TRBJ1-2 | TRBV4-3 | ASSQDRGPYGYT
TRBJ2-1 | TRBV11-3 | ASSLNSGAGEQF
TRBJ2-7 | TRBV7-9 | ASSPGSAGTGEQY
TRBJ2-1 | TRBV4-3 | ASSQEFQTGTGRNEQF
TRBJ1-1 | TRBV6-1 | ASSEALRGTVVVTEAF
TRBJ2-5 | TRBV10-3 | AISGEGSVETQY
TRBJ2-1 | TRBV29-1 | SVDLRDRGKYEQF
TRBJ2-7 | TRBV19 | ASSGGLYEQY
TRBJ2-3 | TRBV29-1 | SAADRGTDTQY
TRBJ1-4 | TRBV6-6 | ASSGGQEHEKLF